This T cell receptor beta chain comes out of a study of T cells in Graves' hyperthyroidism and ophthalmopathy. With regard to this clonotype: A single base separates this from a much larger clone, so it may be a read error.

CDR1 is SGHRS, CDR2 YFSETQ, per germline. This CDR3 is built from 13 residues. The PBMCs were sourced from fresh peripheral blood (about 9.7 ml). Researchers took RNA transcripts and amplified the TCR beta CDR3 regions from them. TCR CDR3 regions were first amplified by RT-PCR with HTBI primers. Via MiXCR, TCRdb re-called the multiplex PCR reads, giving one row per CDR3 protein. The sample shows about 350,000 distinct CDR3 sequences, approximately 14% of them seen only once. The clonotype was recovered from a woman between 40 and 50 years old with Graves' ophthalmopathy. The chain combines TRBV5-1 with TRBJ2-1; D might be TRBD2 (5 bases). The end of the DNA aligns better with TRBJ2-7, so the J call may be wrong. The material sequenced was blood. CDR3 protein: CASSLLVGNEQYF. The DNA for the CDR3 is TGCGCCAGCAGCTTACTAGTAGGCAATGAGCAGTACTTC.